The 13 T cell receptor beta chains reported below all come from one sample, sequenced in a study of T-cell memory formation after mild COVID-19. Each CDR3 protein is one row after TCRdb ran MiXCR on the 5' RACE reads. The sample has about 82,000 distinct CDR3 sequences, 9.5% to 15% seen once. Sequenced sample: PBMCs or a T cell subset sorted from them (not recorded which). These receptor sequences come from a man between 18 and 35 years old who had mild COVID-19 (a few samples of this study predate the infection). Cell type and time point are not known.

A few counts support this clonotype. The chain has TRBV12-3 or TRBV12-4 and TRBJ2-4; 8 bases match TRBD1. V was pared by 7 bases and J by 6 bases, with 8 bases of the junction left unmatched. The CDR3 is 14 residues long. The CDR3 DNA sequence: TGTGCCAGCACCGCCGGACAGGGCGGAAACATTCAGTACTTC. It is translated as CASTAGQGGNIQYF.

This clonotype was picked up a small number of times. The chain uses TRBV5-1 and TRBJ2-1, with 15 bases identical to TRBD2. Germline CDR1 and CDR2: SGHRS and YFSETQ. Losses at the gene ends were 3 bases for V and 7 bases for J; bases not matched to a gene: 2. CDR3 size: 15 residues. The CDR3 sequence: CASSWTSGGVNEQFF. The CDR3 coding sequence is TGCGCCAGCAGCTGGACTAGCGGGGGGGTGAATGAGCAGTTCTTC.

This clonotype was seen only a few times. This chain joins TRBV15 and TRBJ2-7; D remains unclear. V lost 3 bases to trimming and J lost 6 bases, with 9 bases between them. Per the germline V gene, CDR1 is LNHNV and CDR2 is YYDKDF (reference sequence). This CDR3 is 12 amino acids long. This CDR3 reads CATSSDGPEQYF. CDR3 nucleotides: TGTGCCACCAGCAGTGATGGTCCCGAGCAGTACTTC.

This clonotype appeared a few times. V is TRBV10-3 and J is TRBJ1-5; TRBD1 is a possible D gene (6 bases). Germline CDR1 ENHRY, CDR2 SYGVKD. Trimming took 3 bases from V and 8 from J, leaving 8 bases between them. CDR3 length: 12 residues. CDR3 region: CAISDWDKPQHF. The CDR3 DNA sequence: TGTGCCATCAGTGATTGGGACAAGCCCCAGCATTTT.

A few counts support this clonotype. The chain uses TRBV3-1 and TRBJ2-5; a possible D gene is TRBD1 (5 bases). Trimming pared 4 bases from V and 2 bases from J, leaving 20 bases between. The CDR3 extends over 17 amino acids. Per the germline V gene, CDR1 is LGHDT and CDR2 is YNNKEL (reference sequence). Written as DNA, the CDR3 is TGTGCCAGCAGCCTTCGCGCGGTCAGGGTCGGGCAAGAGACCCAGTACTTC. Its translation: CASSLRAVRVGQETQYF.

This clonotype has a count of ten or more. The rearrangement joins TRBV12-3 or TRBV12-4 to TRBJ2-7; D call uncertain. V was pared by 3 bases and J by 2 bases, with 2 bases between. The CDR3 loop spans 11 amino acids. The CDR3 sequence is CASSLPYEQYF. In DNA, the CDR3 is TGTGCCAGCAGTTTGCCCTACGAGCAGTACTTC.

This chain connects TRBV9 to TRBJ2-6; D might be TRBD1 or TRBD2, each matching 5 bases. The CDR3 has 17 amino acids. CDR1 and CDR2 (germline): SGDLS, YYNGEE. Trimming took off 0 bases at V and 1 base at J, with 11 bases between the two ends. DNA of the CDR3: TGTGCCAGCAGCGTAGGTCCGGGACCTTCTGGGGCCAACGTCCTGACTTTC. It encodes CASSVGPGPSGANVLTF.

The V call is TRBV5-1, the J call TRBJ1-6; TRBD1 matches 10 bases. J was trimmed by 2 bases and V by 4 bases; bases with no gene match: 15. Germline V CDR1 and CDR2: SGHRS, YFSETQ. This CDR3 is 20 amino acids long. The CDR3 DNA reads TGCGCCAGCAGCCGACACCGGGGGACAGGGGAAAAGGCCTATAATTCACCCCTCCACTTT. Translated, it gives CASSRHRGTGEKAYNSPLHF.

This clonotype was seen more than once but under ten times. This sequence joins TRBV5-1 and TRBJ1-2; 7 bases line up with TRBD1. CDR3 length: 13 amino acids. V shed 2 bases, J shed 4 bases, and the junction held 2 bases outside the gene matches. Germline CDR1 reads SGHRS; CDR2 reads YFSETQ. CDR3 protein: CASSLQGTYGYTF. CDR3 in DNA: TGCGCCAGCAGCTTACAGGGGACCTATGGCTACACCTTC.

The CDR3 region has the DNA TGTGCCAGCAGTTTGGTGCTAGCCACCACCGGGGAGCTGTTTTTT. As protein: CASSLVLATTGELFF. The rearrangement joins TRBV27 to TRBJ2-2; TRBD2 is a possible D gene (5 bases). The CDR3 sequence is 15 residues long. Deletions cut 3 bases from V and 4 bases from J, with 12 bases between. In germline, CDR1 is MNHEY, CDR2 SMNVEV (reference sequence).

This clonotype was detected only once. CDR3 bases: TGTGCTAGTGGTCCCCGAGACTACGAGCAGTACTTC. This sequence encodes CASGPRDYEQYF. The chain recombines TRBV12-5 with TRBJ2-7; the D is unclear. V lost 5 bases to trimming and J lost 3 bases, with 8 bases between them. The germline gives CDR1 LGHNT, CDR2 FRNRAP. The CDR3 runs 12 residues.

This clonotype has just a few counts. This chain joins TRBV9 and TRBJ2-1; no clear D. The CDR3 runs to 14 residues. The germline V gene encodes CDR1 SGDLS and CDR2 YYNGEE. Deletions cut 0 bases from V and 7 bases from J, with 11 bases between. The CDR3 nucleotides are TGTGCCAGCAGCGTAGCCCTTTACGGGAATGAGCAGTTCTTC. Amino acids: CASSVALYGNEQFF.

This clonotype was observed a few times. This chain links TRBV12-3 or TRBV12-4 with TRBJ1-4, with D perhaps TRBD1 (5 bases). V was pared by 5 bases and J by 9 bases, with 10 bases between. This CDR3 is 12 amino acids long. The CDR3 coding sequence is TGTGCCAGCAGTCTCCCGGACAAAAAACTGTTTTTT. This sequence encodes CASSLPDKKLFF.